This TCR beta chain was captured in a study of blood T cell repertoires in COVID-19. Turning to the study itself: PBMCs, B-cell-depleted T cells, or T cells provided the cDNA or gDNA that made up the material.

Per the original data handling: Quantification of nucleated cells was approximated via reference gene primer amplification. Profiling relied on immunoSEQ multiplex PCR, and the TCRdb table lists in-frame clones only, not all of them. Clonal size and the V and J genes are those of that table, whereas D and trimming came from the DNA. There are about 440,000 clones in the sample; approximately 88% occur only once, and 10% to 15% lies in the top ten. Seattle-derived patients entered the study during active infection and were followed longitudinally. V shed 2 bases and J shed 4 bases, with 15 bases lying between them. There are 15 residues in the CDR3. Germline lookup yields CDR1 LNHDA and CDR2 SQIVND (reference sequence).

The sample comprised peripheral blood. The TCR comes from a woman aged 50 to 60 with COVID-19, enrolled during active disease. The genes are TRBV19 and TRBJ2-7, with D possibly being TRBD2 (5 bases). Written as DNA, the CDR3 is TGTGCCAGTAGTATAAGCGGAATCCAAAATTACGAGCAGTACTTC. It is translated as CASSISGIQNYEQYF.